The present TCR beta chain was sequenced within a study of persistence of HIV-infected CD4 T cells. As to this clone: What it binds is not known.

This was the immunoSEQ version 4 assay in survey mode. Each sample used up to 1 ug genomic DNA diluted to around 9.9 ng/uL. This table comes from immunoSEQ multiplex PCR, and its TCRdb copy is limited to in-frame clones, with some not included. The repertoire holds around 40,000 clones, roughly 90% seen once, with approximately 1% in the top ten. This CDR3 region has 15 residues. The V and J ends lost 2 bases and 7 bases, in that order; junction bases with no gene match: 9. Germline CDR1 is SGHRS and CDR2 is YFSETQ. Notes on the study in general: Degenerate expanded CDR3beta sequences were enriched among CMV- and Gag-responding cells. TCRbeta richness was lower in CMV- and Gag-responding cells than in anti-CD3/anti-CD28-responding cells.

Anti-CD3/anti-CD28 beads served as a nonspecific positive control stimulus. Responding CD4+ T cells were sorted by upregulation of both CD40 ligand and CD69. Adults with HIV-1 started suppressive ART while chronically infected. This chain links TRBV5-1 with TRBJ2-1; 7 bases are shared with TRBD1. The material was CD4+ T cells sorted from PBMCs after approximately 19-hour stimulation, obtained from a patient who received antiretroviral therapy. The clonotype was recovered from an adult man with HIV who was CMV-seropositive. The CDR3 here is CASSLMTGKWNEQFF. In DNA form, the CDR3 reads TGCGCCAGCAGCTTAATGACAGGGAAGTGGAATGAGCAGTTCTTC.